Each of the 4 T cell receptor beta chains below was sequenced from the same sample in a study of cytomegalovirus exposure and HLA in healthy donors. Repertoires were generated with immunoSEQ multiplex PCR, while TCRdb's copy carries only in-frame clones and drops some. The data show about 180,000 clones, more than 75% seen once. Sequenced material: PBMCs. The receptors shown here come from a woman in her thirties in good health and CMV-seronegative.

J is TRBJ2-1 and V is TRBV4-1; no definite D call. This CDR3 region has 13 residues. Germline-derived CDR1 and CDR2 are MGHRA and YSYEKL. V lost 4 bases to trimming and J lost 10 bases, with 14 bases between them. The CDR3 loop is CASSLIARQEQFF. The CDR3, as DNA: TGCGCCAGCAGCCTGATAGCCCGTCAGGAGCAGTTCTTC.

V gene TRBV5-1 combines with J gene TRBJ2-7; D perhaps matches TRBD1 (5 bases). This CDR3 comprises 13 residues. Germline V lookup: CDR1 SGHRS, CDR2 YFSETQ. Between the trimmed V and J ends, which lost 4 bases and 7 bases, there was a span of 15 bases. The CDR3 nucleotides are TGCGCCAGCAGCACAGGACACCTTCCTGAGCAGTACTTC. It is translated as CASSTGHLPEQYF.

CDR3 loop: CASSSRVSTDTQYF. As DNA, the CDR3 is TGCGCCAGCAGCTCCCGGGTCTCCACAGATACGCAGTATTTT. This chain joins TRBV5-1 and TRBJ2-3; D uncertain. V was shortened by 3 bases and J by 2 bases, with 10 bases between the two germline ends. This CDR3 is built from 14 residues. Germline CDR1 is SGHRS and CDR2 is YFSETQ.

V usage is TRBV4-1 and J usage is TRBJ1-1; 9 nucleotides line up with TRBD1. The V segment lost 3 bases and the J segment 6 bases; nucleotides outside the gene matches: 11. Germline assignment: CDR1 MGHRA and CDR2 YSYEKL. The CDR3 covers 16 residues. The chain's CDR3 is CASSQGDRAREAEAFF. The CDR3 region has the DNA TGCGCCAGCAGCCAGGGGGACAGGGCTAGGGAGGCTGAAGCTTTCTTT.